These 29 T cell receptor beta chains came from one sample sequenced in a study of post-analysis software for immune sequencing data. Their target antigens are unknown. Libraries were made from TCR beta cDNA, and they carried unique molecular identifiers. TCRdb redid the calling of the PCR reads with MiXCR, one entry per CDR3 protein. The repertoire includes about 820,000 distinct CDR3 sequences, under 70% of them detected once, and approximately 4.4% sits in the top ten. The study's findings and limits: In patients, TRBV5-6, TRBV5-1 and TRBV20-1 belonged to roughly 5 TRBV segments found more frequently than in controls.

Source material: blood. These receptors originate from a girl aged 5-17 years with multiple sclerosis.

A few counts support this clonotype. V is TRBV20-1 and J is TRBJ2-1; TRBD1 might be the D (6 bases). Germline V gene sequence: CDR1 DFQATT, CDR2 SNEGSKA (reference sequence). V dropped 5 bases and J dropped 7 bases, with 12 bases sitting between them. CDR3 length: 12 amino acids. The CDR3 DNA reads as TGCAGTGCTTGGACAGTGGTGAATGAGCAGTTCTTC. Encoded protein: CSAWTVVNEQFF.

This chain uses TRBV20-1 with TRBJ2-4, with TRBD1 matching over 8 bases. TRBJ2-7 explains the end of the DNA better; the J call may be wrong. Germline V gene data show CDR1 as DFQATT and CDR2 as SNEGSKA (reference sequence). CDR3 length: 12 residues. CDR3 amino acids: CSAYDRGNEQYF. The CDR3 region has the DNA TGCAGTGCTTATGACAGGGGAAACGAGCAGTACTTC.

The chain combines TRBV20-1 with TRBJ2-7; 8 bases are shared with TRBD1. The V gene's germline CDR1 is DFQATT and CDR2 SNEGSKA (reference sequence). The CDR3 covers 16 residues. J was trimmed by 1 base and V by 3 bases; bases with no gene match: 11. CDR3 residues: CSARLGDRGSSYEQYF. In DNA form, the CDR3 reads TGCAGTGCTAGGTTGGGAGACAGGGGTTCTTCCTACGAGCAGTACTTC.

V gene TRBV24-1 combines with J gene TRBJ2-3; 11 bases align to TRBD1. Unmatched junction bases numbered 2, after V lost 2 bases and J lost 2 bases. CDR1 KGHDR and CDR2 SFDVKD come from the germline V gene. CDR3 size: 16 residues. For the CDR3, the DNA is TGTGCCACCAGTGATTGGACAGGGGGCGTCACAGATACGCAGTATTTT. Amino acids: CATSDWTGGVTDTQYF.

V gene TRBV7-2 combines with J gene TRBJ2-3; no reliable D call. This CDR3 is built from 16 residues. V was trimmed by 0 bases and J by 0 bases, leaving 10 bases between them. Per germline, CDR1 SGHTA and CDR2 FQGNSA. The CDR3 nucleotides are TGTGCCAGCAGCTTAGCGGCTACCTCTAGCACAGATACGCAGTATTTT. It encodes CASSLAATSSTDTQYF.

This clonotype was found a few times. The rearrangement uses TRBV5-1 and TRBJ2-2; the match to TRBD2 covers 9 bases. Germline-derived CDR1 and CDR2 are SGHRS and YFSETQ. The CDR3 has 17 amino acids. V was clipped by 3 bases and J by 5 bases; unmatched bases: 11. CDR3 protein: CASSYHERGVQTGELFF. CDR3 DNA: TGCGCCAGCAGCTACCACGAGCGGGGGGTTCAGACCGGGGAGCTGTTTTTT.

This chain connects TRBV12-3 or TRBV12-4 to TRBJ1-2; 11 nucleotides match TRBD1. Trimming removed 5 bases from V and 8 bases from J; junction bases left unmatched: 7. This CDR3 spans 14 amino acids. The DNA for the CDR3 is TGTGCCAGCAGTCCTGGACAGGGGGCTTGGGGCTACACCTTC. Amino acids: CASSPGQGAWGYTF.

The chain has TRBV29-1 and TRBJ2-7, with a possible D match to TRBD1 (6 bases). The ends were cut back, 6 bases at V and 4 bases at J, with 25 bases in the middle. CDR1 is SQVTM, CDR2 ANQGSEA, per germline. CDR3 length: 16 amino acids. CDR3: CSVETPGPGEGYEQYF. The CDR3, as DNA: TGCAGCGTAGAGACGCCCGGGCCAGGGGAAGGGTACGAGCAGTACTTC.

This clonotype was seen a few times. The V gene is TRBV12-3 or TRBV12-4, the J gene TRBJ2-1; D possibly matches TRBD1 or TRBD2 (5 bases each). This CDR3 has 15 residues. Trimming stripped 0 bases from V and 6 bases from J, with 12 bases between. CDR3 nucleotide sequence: TGTGCCAGCAGTTTAGCGGGGGACCCCTTCAATGAGCAGTTCTTC. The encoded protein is CASSLAGDPFNEQFF.

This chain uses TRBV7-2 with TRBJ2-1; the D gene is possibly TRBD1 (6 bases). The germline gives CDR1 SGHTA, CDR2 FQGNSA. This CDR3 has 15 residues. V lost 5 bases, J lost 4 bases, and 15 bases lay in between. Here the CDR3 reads CASSAASGHYNEQFF. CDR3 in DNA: TGTGCCAGCAGCGCAGCATCGGGACATTACAATGAGCAGTTCTTC.

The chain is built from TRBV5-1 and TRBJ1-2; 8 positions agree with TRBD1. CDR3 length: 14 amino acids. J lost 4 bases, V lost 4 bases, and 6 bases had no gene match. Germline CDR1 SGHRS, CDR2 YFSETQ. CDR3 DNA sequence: TGCGCCAGCAGCGATACAGGGGGAAGCTATGGCTACACCTTC. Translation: CASSDTGGSYGYTF. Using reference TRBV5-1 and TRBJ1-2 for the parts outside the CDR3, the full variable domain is KAGVTQTPRYLIKTRGQQVTLSCSPISGHRSVSWYQQTPGQGLQFLFEYFSETQRNKGNFPGRFSGRQFSNSRSEMNVSTLELGDSALYLCASSDTGGSYGYTFGSGTRLTVV.

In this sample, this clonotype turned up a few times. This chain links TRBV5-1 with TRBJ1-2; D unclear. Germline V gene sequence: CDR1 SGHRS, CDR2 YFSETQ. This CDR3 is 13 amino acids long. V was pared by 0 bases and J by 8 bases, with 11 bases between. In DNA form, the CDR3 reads TGCGCCAGCAGCTTGGGGCAAGTCAAGGGCTACACCTTC. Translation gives CASSLGQVKGYTF.

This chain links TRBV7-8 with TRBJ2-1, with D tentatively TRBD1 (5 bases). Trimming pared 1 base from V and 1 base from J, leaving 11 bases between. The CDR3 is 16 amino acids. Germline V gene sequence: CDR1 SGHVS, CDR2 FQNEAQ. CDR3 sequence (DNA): TGTGCCAGCAGCTTAGAAATCCAGGGATCCTACAATGAGCAGTTCTTC. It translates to CASSLEIQGSYNEQFF.

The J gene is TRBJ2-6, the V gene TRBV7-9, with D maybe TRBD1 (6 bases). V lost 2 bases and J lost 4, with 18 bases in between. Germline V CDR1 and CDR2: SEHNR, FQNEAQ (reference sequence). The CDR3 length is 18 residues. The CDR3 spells CASSLLGHPGAGANVLTF. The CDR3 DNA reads TGTGCCAGCAGCTTATTGGGACACCCTGGGGCCGGGGCCAACGTCCTGACTTTC.

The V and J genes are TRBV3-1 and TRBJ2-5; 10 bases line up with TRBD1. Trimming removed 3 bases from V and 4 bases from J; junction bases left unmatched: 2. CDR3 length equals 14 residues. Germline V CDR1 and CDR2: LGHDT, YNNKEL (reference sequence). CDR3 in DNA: TGTGCCAGCAGCCAGGGACAGGGGTTAGAGACCCAGTACTTC. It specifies CASSQGQGLETQYF.

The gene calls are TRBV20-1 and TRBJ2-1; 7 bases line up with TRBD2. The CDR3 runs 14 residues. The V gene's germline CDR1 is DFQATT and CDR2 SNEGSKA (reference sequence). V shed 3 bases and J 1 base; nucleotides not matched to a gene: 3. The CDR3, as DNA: TGCAGTGCTAGCGGGAGGCTATCCTACAATGAGCAGTTCTTC. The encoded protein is CSASGRLSYNEQFF.

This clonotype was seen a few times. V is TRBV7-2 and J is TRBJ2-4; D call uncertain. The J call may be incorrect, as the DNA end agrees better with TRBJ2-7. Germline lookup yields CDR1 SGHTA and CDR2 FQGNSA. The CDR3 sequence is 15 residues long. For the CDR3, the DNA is TGTGCCAGCAGCTTATCGGGTGGGTTGGGCTACGAGCAGTACTTC. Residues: CASSLSGGLGYEQYF.

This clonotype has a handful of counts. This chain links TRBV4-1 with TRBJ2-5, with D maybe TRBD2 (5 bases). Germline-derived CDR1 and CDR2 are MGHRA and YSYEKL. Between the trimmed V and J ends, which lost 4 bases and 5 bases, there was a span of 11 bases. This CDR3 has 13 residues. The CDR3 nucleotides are TGCGCCAGCAGCCCCGGGGATTCGGAGACCCAGTACTTC. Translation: CASSPGDSETQYF.

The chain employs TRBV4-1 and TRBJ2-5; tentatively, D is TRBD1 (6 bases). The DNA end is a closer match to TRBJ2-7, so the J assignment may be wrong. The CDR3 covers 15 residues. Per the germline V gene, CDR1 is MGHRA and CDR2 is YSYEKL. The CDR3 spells CASSQASRGIYEQYF. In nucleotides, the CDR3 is TGCGCCAGCAGCCAAGCAAGCAGGGGAATCTACGAGCAGTACTTC.

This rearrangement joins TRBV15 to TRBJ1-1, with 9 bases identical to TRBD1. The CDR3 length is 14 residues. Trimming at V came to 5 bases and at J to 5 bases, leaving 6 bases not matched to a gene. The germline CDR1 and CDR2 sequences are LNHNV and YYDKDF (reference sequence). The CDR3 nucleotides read TGTGCCACCAGCGCAGACAGGGGGGAGACTGAAGCTTTCTTT. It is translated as CATSADRGETEAFF.

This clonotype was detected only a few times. This chain's CDR3 is CATSRDLHEQYF. Here the CDR3 DNA reads TGTGCCACCAGCAGAGATTTACACGAGCAGTACTTC. The J gene is TRBJ2-4, the V gene TRBV15; D ambiguous. The J call may be in error: the DNA end matches TRBJ2-7 better. CDR1 is LNHNV and CDR2 is YYDKDF in the germline V gene (reference sequence). CDR3 length: 12 residues.

The CDR3 spells CAISDPGGETQYF. In nucleotides, the CDR3 is TGTGCCATCAGTGATCCAGGGGGAGAGACCCAGTACTTC. The rearrangement links TRBV10-3 to TRBJ2-5, with TRBD1 identical over 7 bases. This CDR3 region has 13 residues. J lost 4 bases, V lost 3 bases, and 2 bases had no gene match. Germline V gene lookup returns CDR1 ENHRY and CDR2 SYGVKD.

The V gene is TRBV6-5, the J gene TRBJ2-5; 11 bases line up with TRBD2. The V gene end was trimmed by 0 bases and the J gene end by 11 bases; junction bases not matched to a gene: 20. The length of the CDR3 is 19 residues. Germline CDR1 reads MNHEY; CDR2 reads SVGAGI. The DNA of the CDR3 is TGTGCCAGCAGTTACTCGACGCTAGCGGGAGGTGGGACCTACAATGAGCAGTACTTC. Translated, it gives CASSYSTLAGGGTYNEQYF.

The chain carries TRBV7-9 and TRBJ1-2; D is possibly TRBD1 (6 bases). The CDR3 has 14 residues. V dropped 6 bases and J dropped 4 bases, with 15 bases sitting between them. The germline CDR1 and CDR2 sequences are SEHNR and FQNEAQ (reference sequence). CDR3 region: CASRGSGGAYGYTF. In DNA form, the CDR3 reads TGTGCCAGCAGAGGGTCGGGGGGCGCCTATGGCTACACCTTC.

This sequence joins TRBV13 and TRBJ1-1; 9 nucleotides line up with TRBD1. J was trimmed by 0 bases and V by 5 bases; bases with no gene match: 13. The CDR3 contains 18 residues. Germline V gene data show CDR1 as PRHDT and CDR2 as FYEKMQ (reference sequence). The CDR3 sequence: CASSQLGQGSLVNTEAFF. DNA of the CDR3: TGTGCCAGCAGCCAACTAGGACAGGGGAGTTTGGTGAACACTGAAGCTTTCTTT.

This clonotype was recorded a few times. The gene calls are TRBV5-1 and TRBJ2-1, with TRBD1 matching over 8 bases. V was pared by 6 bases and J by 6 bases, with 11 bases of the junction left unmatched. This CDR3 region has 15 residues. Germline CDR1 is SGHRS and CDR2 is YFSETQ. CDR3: CASTAGQVEGNEQFF. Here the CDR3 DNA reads TGCGCCAGCACCGCGGGACAGGTCGAGGGCAATGAGCAGTTCTTC.

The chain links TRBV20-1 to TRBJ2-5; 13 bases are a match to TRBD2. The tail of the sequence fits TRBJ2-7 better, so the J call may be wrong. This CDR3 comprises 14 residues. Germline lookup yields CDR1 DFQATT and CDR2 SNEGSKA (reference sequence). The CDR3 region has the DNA TGCAGTGCTGTTCGGACTAGCGGGAGCTACGAGCAGTACTTC. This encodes CSAVRTSGSYEQYF.

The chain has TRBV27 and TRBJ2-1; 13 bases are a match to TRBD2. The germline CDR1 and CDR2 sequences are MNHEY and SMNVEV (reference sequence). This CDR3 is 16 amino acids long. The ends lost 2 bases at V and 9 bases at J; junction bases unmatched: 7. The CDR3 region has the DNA TGTGCCAGCAGTTTAGGACTAGCGGGGGAGCCGGGTGAGCAGTTCTTC. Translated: CASSLGLAGEPGEQFF.

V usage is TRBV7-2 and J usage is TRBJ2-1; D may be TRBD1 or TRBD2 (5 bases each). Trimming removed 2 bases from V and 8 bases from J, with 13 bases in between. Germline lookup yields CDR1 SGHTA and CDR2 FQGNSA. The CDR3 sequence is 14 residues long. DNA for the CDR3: TGTGCCAGCAGCTTAATGGGACCCATCGATGAGCAGTTCTTC. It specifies CASSLMGPIDEQFF. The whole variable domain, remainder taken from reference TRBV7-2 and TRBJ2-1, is GAGVSQSPSNKVTEKGKDVELRCDPISGHTALYWYRQSLGQGLEFLIYFQGNSAPDKSGLPSDRFSAERTGGSVSTLTIQRTQQEDSAVYLCASSLMGPIDEQFFGPGTRLTVL.